This T cell receptor beta chain stems from a study of Ad26.COV2.S vaccination and SARS-CoV-2 variants. Treatment defined: roughly 19 received Ad26.COV2.S at low or high dose, single or two shots; about 5 received placebo; per-sample allocation not given. It was on day 63 after the first vaccine or placebo injection that samples were taken. Germline V gene data show CDR1 as SGHRS and CDR2 as YFSETQ. The CDR3 runs to 13 residues. Germline trimming cut 4 bases from V and 6 bases from J; bases unmatched to any gene: 3. TCRdb's copy holds only in-frame clones and misses some; the assay was immunoSEQ multiplex PCR. The sample carries a few hundred thousand clones, about 89% recorded once.

This TCR was sampled from a person between 18 and 65 years old who received the Ad26.COV2.S COVID-19 vaccine or a placebo. The V gene is TRBV5-1, the J gene TRBJ2-1, with 8 bases matching TRBD1. The sample here was peripheral blood, taken in a trial of Ad26.COV2.S vaccine versus placebo. DNA of the CDR3: TGCGCCAGCAGCCCTACAGGGGGCAATGAGCAGTTCTTC. As protein: CASSPTGGNEQFF.